These 12 T cell receptor beta chains originate from one sample sequenced in a study of Graves' ophthalmopathy and Graves' hyperthyroidism. The authors amplified TCR beta CDR3 regions, and they did so from RNA transcripts for repertoire sequencing. A first-round RT-PCR used HTBI primers, followed by a second-round multiplex PCR. TCRdb re-called the multiplex PCR reads through MiXCR, storing one row per CDR3 protein. The table has 300,000 or so distinct CDR3 sequences, about a sixth seen once; the top ten hold 9% to 15%. Sequencing input: peripheral blood. Every receptor here comes from an adult man with Graves' ophthalmopathy.

The chain joins TRBV9 to TRBJ2-2; D uncertain. CDR1 and CDR2 (germline): SGDLS, YYNGEE. This CDR3 has 14 amino acids. V was pared by 4 bases and J by 6 bases, with 13 bases between. CDR3 region: CASSLSTRAGELFF. The CDR3 coding sequence is TGTGCCAGCAGCCTCAGTACAAGGGCCGGGGAGCTGTTTTTT.

A word on this clonotype: Just one base apart from a much larger clone, this may be a read error. This chain joins TRBV28 and TRBJ1-1; no clear D. In germline, CDR1 is MDHEN, CDR2 SYDVKM. The ends were cut back, 6 bases at V and 4 bases at J, with 6 bases in the middle. The CDR3 spans 11 residues. In DNA, the CDR3 is TGTGCCAGCAGAACAAGCACTGAAGCTTTCTTT. Its translation is CASRTSTEAFF.

This clonotype was counted ten times or more. The rearrangement joins TRBV11-2 to TRBJ2-5; 10 bases are shared with TRBD2. The CDR3 spans 14 residues. J lost 4 bases, V lost 10 bases, and 9 bases had no gene match. The germline V gene has CDR1 SGHAT and CDR2 FQNNGV. Here the CDR3 reads CATQPTSGAETQYF. CDR3 DNA sequence: TGTGCCACCCAGCCCACTAGCGGGGCAGAGACCCAGTACTTC.

This rearrangement joins TRBV28 to TRBJ2-7, with D possibly TRBD2 on 5 matching bases. V shed 2 bases and J shed 10 bases, with 15 bases lying between them. The CDR3 contains 13 residues. CDR1 is MDHEN and CDR2 is SYDVKM in the germline V gene. CDR3 DNA sequence: TGTGCCAGCAGTTTAGGGCCCGGGATAGAACAGTACTTC. It translates to CASSLGPGIEQYF. Combining the CDR3 with reference TRBV28 and TRBJ2-7 gives the whole variable domain DVKVTQSSRYLVKRTGEKVFLECVQDMDHENMFWYRQDPGLGLRLIYFSYDVKMKEKGDIPEGYSVSREKKERFSLILESASTNQTSMYLCASSLGPGIEQYFGPGTRLTVT.

This clonotype was recorded at least ten times. The rearrangement uses TRBV30 and TRBJ1-1; tentatively, D is TRBD1 (5 bases). The germline V gene has CDR1 GTSNPN and CDR2 SVGIG (reference sequence). V lost 4 bases and J 0 bases, leaving 12 bases between the germline ends. This CDR3 comprises 14 residues. CDR3: CAWKGTGVNTEAFF. For the CDR3, the DNA is TGTGCCTGGAAGGGTACAGGAGTGAACACTGAAGCTTTCTTT. Supplemented by reference TRBV30 and TRBJ1-1, the full variable domain reads SQTIHQWPATLVQPVGSPLSLECTVEGTSNPNLYWYRQAAGRGLQLLFYSVGIGQISSEVPQNLSASRPQDRQFILSSKKLLLSDSGFYLCAWKGTGVNTEAFFGQGTRLTVV.

This clonotype showed up many times. This chain joins TRBV7-2 and TRBJ1-3; D is ambiguous. The V end lost 5 bases, the J end lost 0 bases, and 8 bases lay between the germline ends. In germline, CDR1 is SGHTA, CDR2 FQGNSA. The CDR3 contains 14 residues. The CDR3 DNA is TGTGCCAGCAGCCCCCCGGTCTCTGGAAACACCATATATTTT. Its protein product is CASSPPVSGNTIYF.

This clonotype has ten or more counts. The J gene is TRBJ2-7, the V gene TRBV20-1; D is ambiguous. V shed 3 bases and J shed 0 bases, with 18 bases lying between them. Germline CDR1 is DFQATT and CDR2 is SNEGSKA (reference sequence). The CDR3 contains 16 residues. CDR3 protein: CSASYPRTENSYEQYF. CDR3 in DNA: TGCAGTGCTAGTTACCCCCGAACAGAAAACTCCTACGAGCAGTACTTC.

The sample holds many counts of this clonotype. This chain links TRBV2 with TRBJ2-2, with TRBD1 identical over 7 bases. The CDR3 length is 14 residues. The V segment lost 6 bases and the J segment 5 bases; nucleotides outside the gene matches: 6. Germline CDR1 and CDR2: SNHLY and FYNNEI. The CDR3 reads CASRQGLSTGELFF. For the CDR3, the DNA is TGTGCCAGCAGACAGGGGTTGAGTACCGGGGAGCTGTTTTTT.

The chain employs TRBV6-5 and TRBJ2-5; 9 positions match TRBD1. CDR3 length equals 16 residues. Germline CDR1 is MNHEY and CDR2 is SVGAGI. V was clipped by 5 bases and J by 1 base; unmatched bases: 8. The CDR3 bases are TGTGCCAGCAGTCACGGACAGGGGAAAGTCCAAGAGACCCAGTACTTC. It specifies CASSHGQGKVQETQYF.

This clonotype occurred a few times. V is TRBV30 and J is TRBJ2-7, with unresolved D. This CDR3 has 13 residues. Germline loops: CDR1 GTSNPN, CDR2 SVGIG (reference sequence). Deletions cut 0 bases from V and 5 bases from J, with 11 bases between. CDR3 in DNA: TGTGCCTGGAGTGTATACAGTGGGAACGAGCAGTACTTC. This gives the protein CAWSVYSGNEQYF.

Many counts were recorded for this clonotype. The genes are TRBV6-4 and TRBJ1-2; D is unresolved. The CDR3 runs 21 residues. Trimming cost V 2 bases and J 0 bases, with 28 bases left between them. Germline V CDR1 and CDR2: MRHNA, SNTAGT. CDR3 protein: CASSDEEGDPNSILANYGYTF. The CDR3 nucleotides are TGTGCCAGCAGTGACGAGGAAGGTGATCCTAATTCGATTCTGGCTAACTATGGCTACACCTTC.

This clonotype was seen a few times. CDR3 protein: CASSESREYQETQYF. CDR3 coding DNA: TGTGCCAGCAGTGAATCGCGGGAATACCAAGAGACCCAGTACTTC. This chain connects TRBV6-1 to TRBJ2-5; tentatively, D is TRBD2 (6 bases). V shed 2 bases and J shed 0 bases, with 10 bases lying between them. Germline loops: CDR1 MNHNS, CDR2 SASEGT. CDR3 size: 15 residues.